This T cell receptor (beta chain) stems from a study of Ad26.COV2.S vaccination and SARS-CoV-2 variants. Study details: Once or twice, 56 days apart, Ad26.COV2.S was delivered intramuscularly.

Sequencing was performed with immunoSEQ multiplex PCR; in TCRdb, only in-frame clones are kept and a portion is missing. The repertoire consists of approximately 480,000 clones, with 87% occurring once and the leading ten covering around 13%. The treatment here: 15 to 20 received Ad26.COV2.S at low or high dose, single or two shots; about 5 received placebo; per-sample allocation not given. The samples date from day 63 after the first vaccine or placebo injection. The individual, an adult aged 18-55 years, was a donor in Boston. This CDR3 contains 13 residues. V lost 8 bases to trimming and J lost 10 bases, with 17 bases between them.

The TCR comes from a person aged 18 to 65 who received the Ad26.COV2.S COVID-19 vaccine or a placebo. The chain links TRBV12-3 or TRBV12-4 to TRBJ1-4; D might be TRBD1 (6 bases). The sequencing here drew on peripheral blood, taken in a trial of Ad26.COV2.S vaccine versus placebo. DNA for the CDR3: TGTGCCAGCCGGACAGATCTAGTGGGAAAACTGTTTTTT. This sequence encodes CASRTDLVGKLFF.